Detailed here is one TCR beta chain. This may stem from a read error, because a much larger clone lies one nucleotide away. This record comes from a study of blood T cells in healthy people across ages. The CDR3 sequence is 15 residues long. In germline, CDR1 is MDHEN, CDR2 SYDVKM. The use of a sample-barcoded 5' primer and a J-beta primer mix characterized a second PCR of 7 to 11 cycles. TCRdb analysed the 5' RACE reads with MiXCR anew, one entry per CDR3 protein. The table shows approximately 360,000 distinct CDR3 sequences, with 45% to 60% occurring only once. The J gene is TRBJ2-1, the V gene TRBV28, with D possibly TRBD1 on 6 matching bases. Sample: blood. The sequence was obtained from a man aged 55 to 69 in good health. DNA for the CDR3: TGTGCCAGCAGTCGCCCGGACAGCTCCTACGATGAGCAGTTCTTC. It codes for CASSRPDSSYDEQFF.